This T cell receptor (beta chain) was identified during a study of blood T cell repertoires in COVID-19. Germline values: CDR1 SGHRS, CDR2 YFSETQ. The CDR3 sequence is 17 residues long. Trimming stripped 4 bases from V and 0 bases from J, with 16 bases between. The repertoire was sequenced with immunoSEQ multiplex PCR; TCRdb's copy has only in-frame clones and lacks some. The sample consists of under 300,000 clones, 70% to 90% of them appearing once. Source material: peripheral blood. This TCR was recovered from a woman aged 70-85 years with active or convalescent COVID-19. This sequence joins TRBV5-1 and TRBJ1-4; D perhaps matches TRBD1 (6 bases). The CDR3 region has the DNA TGCGCCAGCAGCCTGAGGGGGACGGATGCAACTAATGAAAAACTGTTTTTT. This translates into CASSLRGTDATNEKLFF.